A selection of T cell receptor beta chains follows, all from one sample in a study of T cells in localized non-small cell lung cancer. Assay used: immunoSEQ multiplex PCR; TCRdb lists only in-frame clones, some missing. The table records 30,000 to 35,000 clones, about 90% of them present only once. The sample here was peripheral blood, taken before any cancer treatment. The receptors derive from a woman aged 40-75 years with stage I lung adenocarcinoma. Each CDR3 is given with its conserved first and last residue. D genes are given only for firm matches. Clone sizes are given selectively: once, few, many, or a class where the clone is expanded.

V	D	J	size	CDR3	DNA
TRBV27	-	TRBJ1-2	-	CASSSNGRSYGYTF	TGTGCCAGCAGCTCCAACGGCCGCTCTTATGGCTACACCTTC
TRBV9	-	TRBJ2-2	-	CASSVAQGRAGELFF	TGTGCCAGCAGCGTAGCCCAGGGGAGGGCCGGGGAGCTGTTTTTT
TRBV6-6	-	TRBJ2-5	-	CASRGLNREETQYF	TGTGCCAGCAGGGGGCTAAATCGTGAAGAGACCCAGTACTTC
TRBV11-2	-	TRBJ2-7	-	CASSRNNDGPSYF	TGTGCCAGCAGCCGAAATAATGACGGTCCTTCGTACTTC
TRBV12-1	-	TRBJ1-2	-	CASSGGPNYGYTF	TGTGCCAGCAGCGGGGGACCTAACTATGGCTACACCTTC
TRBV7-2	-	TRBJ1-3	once	CASRQGGSLDTIYF	TGTGCCAGCAGGCAAGGAGGGAGTCTAGACACCATATATTTT
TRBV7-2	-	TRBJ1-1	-	CASSLLRSTEAFF	TGTGCCAGCAGCTTACTTAGGTCCACTGAAGCTTTCTTT
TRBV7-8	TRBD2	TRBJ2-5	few	CASSFGVKGGETQYF	TGTGCCAGCAGCTTTGGGGTGAAGGGAGGGGAGACCCAGTACTTC
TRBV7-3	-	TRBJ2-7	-	CASKLAVNSYEQYF	TGTGCCAGCAAATTGGCGGTGAACTCCTACGAGCAGTACTTC
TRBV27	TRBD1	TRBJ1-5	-	CASSLIGQGINQPQHF	TGTGCCAGCAGTCTCATCGGACAGGGGATCAATCAGCCCCAGCATTTT
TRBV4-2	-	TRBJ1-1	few	CASSQVDTEAFF	TGTGCCAGCAGCCAAGTCGACACTGAAGCTTTCTTT
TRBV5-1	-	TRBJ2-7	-	CASRREQSSYEQYF	TGCGCCAGCAGACGGGAACAAAGCTCCTACGAGCAGTACTTC
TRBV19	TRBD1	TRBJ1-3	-	CASSIDAGGTIYF	TGTGCCAGTAGTATAGACGCAGGGGGCACCATATATTTT
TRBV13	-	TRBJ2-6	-	CASSLGRVRAANVLTF	TGTGCCAGCAGCTTAGGCCGGGTCCGAGCGGCCAACGTCCTGACTTTC
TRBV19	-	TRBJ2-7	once	CASSIGSGFYEQYF	TGTGCCAGTAGTATAGGGTCCGGGTTCTACGAGCAGTACTTC
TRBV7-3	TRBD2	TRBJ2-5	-	CASSSLGLAGQETQYF	TGTGCCAGCAGCTCCCTGGGACTAGCGGGGCAAGAGACCCAGTACTTC
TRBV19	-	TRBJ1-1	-	CASSIGTLNTEAFF	TGTGCCAGTAGTATCGGGACCTTGAACACTGAAGCTTTCTTT
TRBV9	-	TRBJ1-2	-	CASSVSEGVHGYTF	TGTGCCAGCAGCGTAAGCGAGGGGGTTCATGGCTACACCTTC
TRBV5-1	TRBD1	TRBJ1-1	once	CASGETGVANVNTEAFF	TGCGCCAGCGGTGAAACAGGGGTGGCGAACGTGAACACTGAAGCTTTCTTT
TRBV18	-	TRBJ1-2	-	CASSPGPDYGYTF	TGTGCCAGCTCACCCGGACCGGACTATGGCTACACCTTC
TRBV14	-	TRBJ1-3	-	CASSVKAGNTIYF	TGTGCCAGCAGTGTCAAGGCGGGAAACACCATATATTTT
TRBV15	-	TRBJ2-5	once	CATSGTLQETQYF	TGTGCCACCTCCGGGACGCTACAAGAGACCCAGTACTTC
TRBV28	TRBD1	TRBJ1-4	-	CASSLLTGSNEKLFF	TGTGCCAGCAGTCTATTGACAGGGTCTAATGAAAAACTGTTTTTT
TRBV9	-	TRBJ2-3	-	CASSPRGATSTDTQYF	TGTGCCAGTTCACCTCGGGGGGCTACTTCCACAGATACGCAGTATTTT
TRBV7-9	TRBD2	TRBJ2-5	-	CASSLVVGLGETQYF	TGTGCCAGCAGCTTAGTAGTGGGACTAGGAGAGACCCAGTACTTC
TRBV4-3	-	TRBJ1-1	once	CASSQDRGMNTEAFF	TGCGCCAGCAGCCAAGACCGGGGCATGAACACTGAAGCTTTCTTT
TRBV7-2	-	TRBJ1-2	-	CASSVQGNYGYTF	TGTGCCAGCAGCGTACAGGGTAACTATGGCTACACCTTC
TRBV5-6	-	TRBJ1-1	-	CASSFGDTEAFF	TGTGCCAGCAGCTTTGGCGACACTGAAGCTTTCTTT
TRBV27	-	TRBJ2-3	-	CASSERPDTQYF	TGTGCCAGCAGTGAAAGGCCAGATACGCAGTATTTT
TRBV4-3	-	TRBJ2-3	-	CASSQEPSSTDTQYF	TGCGCCAGCAGCCAAGAACCGAGTAGCACAGATACGCAGTATTTT
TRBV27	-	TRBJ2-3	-	CASSLAPGTRDTQYF	TGTGCCAGCAGTTTAGCCCCCGGGACCCGAGATACGCAGTATTTT
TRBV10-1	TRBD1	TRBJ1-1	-	CASSPGQGKLNTEAFF	TGCGCCAGCAGTCCAGGACAGGGAAAACTGAACACTGAAGCTTTCTTT
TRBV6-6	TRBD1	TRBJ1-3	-	CASSSQQGAGNTIYF	TGTGCCAGCAGTTCTCAACAGGGGGCTGGAAACACCATATATTTT
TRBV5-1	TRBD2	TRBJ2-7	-	CASSLAGRAEQYF	TGCGCCAGCAGCTTGGCCGGGAGGGCCGAGCAGTACTTC
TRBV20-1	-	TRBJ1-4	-	CSGGFNEKLFF	TGCAGTGGCGGGTTTAATGAAAAACTGTTTTTT
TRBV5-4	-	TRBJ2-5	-	CASSLEPQETQYF	TGTGCCAGCAGCTTGGAACCCCAAGAGACCCAGTACTTC
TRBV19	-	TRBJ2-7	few	CASKVEGPGAYEQYF	TGTGCCAGTAAGGTGGAAGGGCCGGGGGCCTACGAGCAGTACTTC
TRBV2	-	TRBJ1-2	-	CASLSFHAYGYTF	TGTGCCAGCCTATCTTTCCACGCCTATGGCTACACCTTC
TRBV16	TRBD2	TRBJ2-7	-	CASSRRGSSYEQYF	TGTGCCAGCAGCCGGCGGGGGAGCTCCTACGAGCAGTACTTC
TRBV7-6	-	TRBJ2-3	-	CASSLGLEDTQYF	TGTGCCAGCAGCTTAGGATTGGAAGATACGCAGTATTTT
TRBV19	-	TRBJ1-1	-	CASSIKGGMNTEAFF	TGTGCCAGTAGTATTAAGGGGGGCATGAACACTGAAGCTTTCTTT
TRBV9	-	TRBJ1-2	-	CASSVGSSLYGYTF	TGTGCCAGCAGCGTAGGGAGCAGCCTCTATGGCTACACCTTC
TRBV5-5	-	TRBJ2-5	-	CASSLSLAGGGQETQYF	TGTGCCAGCAGCTTGTCCTTGGCCGGTGGAGGGCAAGAGACCCAGTACTTC
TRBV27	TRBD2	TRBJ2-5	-	CASSPGGRRQETQYF	TGTGCCAGCTCTCCCGGGGGGAGAAGACAAGAGACCCAGTACTTC
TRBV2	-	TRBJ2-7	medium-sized	CASEGIGDEQYF	TGTGCCAGCGAAGGAATAGGTGACGAGCAGTACTTC
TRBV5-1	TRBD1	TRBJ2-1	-	CASRLVGTGGYEQFF	TGCGCCAGCAGACTAGTCGGGACAGGGGGGTATGAGCAGTTCTTC